One TCR beta chain is described in this entry. There is no known antigen for this receptor. The library came from the immunoSEQ multiplex PCR assay. The multiplex PCR relied on a mix of 60 forward primers for TCR Vbeta segments and 13 reverse primers for TCR Jbeta segments. A multiplex PCR assay on genomic DNA amplified the CDR3 region of rearranged TCR beta genes. The Illumina HiSeq System was used to sequence the amplified TCR beta libraries as 87-base-pair reads. The paper's processing steps were these. Across the 670 or so repertoires, a later analysis counted around 80 million unique TCR beta chains, around 10 million of which were shared by at least two donors. A nearest-neighbor algorithm error-corrected the raw reads and collapsed the reads into unique sequences, merging closely related sequences to remove PCR and sequencing errors. CDR3 sequences were aligned to IMGT reference sequences to assign V, D and J gene segments. For a sequence to be retained, a match of at least six nucleotides was required to both a V gene segment and a J gene segment. Rearrangements were called productive when the CDR3 lacked stop codons and stayed in frame with V and J; all others were non-productive. CDR3 was defined according to IMGT convention as the region running from the second conserved V-encoded cysteine to the conserved J-encoded phenylalanine. The earlier analysis of about 560 of the donors excluded any sequence lacking an unambiguous match to a single V gene segment. An earlier analysis of 500 to 700 of the donors classified V segments as functional when productive rearrangements were above 56.7% and as segregating when the standard deviation between donors was above 5%. To diagnose cytomegalovirus status from the catalog of TCR beta chain sequences, a statistical classification framework was built. In a later analysis, TCR nucleotide sequences were compared against IMGT/GENE-DB human TR gene sequences so that V and J genes could be assigned. Using the TCRdist pipeline, a later analysis assigned CDR3 sequences along with most-parsimonious VDJ recombination scenarios. In a later analysis, each TCR beta chain was defined by its CDR3 amino acid sequence together with its V-gene family, and reads lacking a unique V-gene family were excluded. To address suspected cross-contamination and a sequencing artifact, a later analysis removed under 600 highly shared, low-generation-probability nucleotide sequences. In a later analysis, a clonal expansion index was calculated for each public chain from normalized within-repertoire ranks of inferred template counts. In a later analysis, generation probabilities were computed with a VDJ recombination model fitted to out-of-frame rearrangements, and the resulting probabilities were checked against IGoR. Hypergeometric tests were used in a later analysis to score TCR-TCR, TCR-HLA and TCR-CMV co-occurrence, with a repertoire-size bias correction applied to the TCR pairs. False discovery rates were estimated in a later analysis by permuting HLA or CMV assignments 20 times. A later analysis grouped co-occurring TCRs with DBSCAN, adding TCRdist sequence similarity when clustering within HLA-allele-positive subsets. Repertoires with fewer than 30,000 or more than 120,000 public chains were left out of co-occurrence clustering, as were a handful of repertoires with anomalous nucleotide sharing. Imported from immuneACCESS, the table was reduced by TCRdb to in-frame sequences with V and J called. These copies leave out some clones; in studies compared against another copy, an unresolved V gene accounts for under half, and the cause of the remainder is not known. V and J calls and clone size are as listed in that table; D and trimming were resolved from the DNA. The table held for this sample gives around 210,000 clones. The ten largest clonotypes hold 1.1% of the sample.

This entry belongs to a study of cytomegalovirus exposure and HLA in healthy donors (dated by TCRdb to about 2017). Background on the whole study: An earlier analysis of a few hundred of the donors reported 276 Gb of sequence data and around 120 million unique TCR beta sequences obtained from approximately 180 million T cells. Approximately 310 gigabases of sequencing data and approximately 85 million unique TCR sequences were included in an early release covering about 700 HLA-typed donors. Of the 398 genotyped donors, 75% to 85% were placed in the genetic ancestry cluster associated with self-reported Caucasian donors. The study aimed to test whether signatures of past pathogen exposure could be identified by cataloging public T cell receptors. The T cell repertoires of 666 subjects were profiled by immunosequencing and related to cytomegalovirus serostatus. In addition to the first cohort of approximately 650 subjects, a separate validation cohort of 130 or so different subjects was used. To predict cytomegalovirus infection status, the study brought together high-throughput TCR immunosequencing, statistical association of individual TCRs with disease status, and machine learning. To study patterns of TCR occurrence, a later analysis re-analyzed previously published TCR beta repertoires from just over 650 donors and added high-resolution HLA genotyping. Rather than using new phenotypic data, the later analysis identified candidate immune exposures from TCR beta sequences and from how often those sequences occurred across donors. An earlier analysis of about 620 of the donors applied high-throughput TCR beta sequencing to assess whether each TCR beta V gene segment acted as functional or pseudogenic. Donor age, sex, ethnicity and CMV serostatus were compiled alongside the repertoire data. In a later genetic analysis, genome-wide SNP genotypes for about 55% of the roughly 670 donors were used, and that subset was treated as a discovery cohort. All discovery cohort repertoires had been generated using a single sequencing platform. HLA typing covered class I and class II loci at four-digit resolution. The number of donors typed differed by locus, with 629-630 for A, B, C, DRB1 and DQB1, around 500 for DQA1, some 570 for DPA1, and roughly 450 for DPB1. About five DR-DQ haplotypes were treated as single units for association and clustering because of strong linkage in the cohort. Among roughly 400 genotyped donors of the cohort, an average of about 240,000 unique TCR beta nucleotide sequences were sequenced per donor, about a sixth of them non-productive. Findings and caveats that apply to the study as a whole: A further reported finding was that TCR beta sequences accurately predicted the HLA-A and HLA-B alleles for most subjects in the first cohort. In a later analysis, the rate of TCR association differed among HLA loci, with DRB1 alleles having the most associated TCRs and HLA-C alleles having the fewest. In a later analysis, some 17,000 TCR beta sequences were associated with specific HLA alleles at a false discovery rate of 0.05. A total of 150 or so TCR beta chains were listed by the study as associated with cytomegalovirus. Because some donors lacked HLA typing at each locus, the association tests relied only on the typed subset. A later genetic analysis associated a missense DCLRE1C variant with V-gene and J-gene trimming of TCR beta chains, and an independent cohort replicated the association. A later analysis reported that several top co-occurrence clusters appeared linked to parvovirus B19, influenza, CMV and Epstein-Barr virus. According to a later genetic analysis, donors in an Asian-associated ancestry cluster had fewer N-insertions in productive TCRs than the approximately 670-donor mean. A cluster of highly shared sequence variants was judged likely to be a technical artifact of the sequencing pipeline. While some public TCRs were present in many individuals, most TCR sequences turned up only very rarely across donors. Strong co-occurrence of HLA alleles, especially DR and DQ, made assigning TCR associations to individual alleles difficult. In vitro tests confirmed that three of the cytomegalovirus-associated TCR beta chains recognize cytomegalovirus antigens. For the cohort, immune exposure information was limited to CMV serostatus. The presence/absence analyses assumed that sequencing depth was roughly uniform across donors, and that assumption may not be true. The cohort was sequenced for TCR beta chains only, and without alpha or paired-chain data the features that could be detected were limited. It was suggested by the authors that the approach could potentially be generalized to other disease states and immunological phenotypes. The earlier analysis of about 600 of the donors excluded 15 to 20 rarely observed V segments, including chromosome 9 orphons, because counts were too low. In a later analysis, most CMV-associated TCR beta chains were found to appear HLA-restricted, with HLA associations seemingly driven largely by CMV exposure. Linkage disequilibrium might explain the correlated functional status among segregating V segments, but an unknown experimental factor could not be excluded. In a later analysis, HLA-associated TCR beta chains were found to be more clonally expanded and to have lower generation probabilities than equally common non-associated chains. Cytomegalovirus status was reported to be diagnosed by the classifier with high specificity and sensitivity in both the original and validation cohorts. In an earlier analysis of more than 450 of the donors, most TCR beta V segments were observed in productive rearrangements about 87% or about 30% of the time, broadly matching IMGT annotations.

The cohort comprised fewer than 700 healthy bone marrow donors. All cohort members were sampled while nominally healthy, although unrecorded immune exposures were likely present. The donor tested CMV seropositive, placing the donor among the 289 seropositive members of the cohort. Each donor provided a peripheral blood sample, and peripheral blood mononuclear cells were used for TCR beta sequencing. The Qiagen DNeasy Blood Extraction Kit was used to extract genomic DNA from the blood cell samples. Sequences were obtained from PBMCs. The sequence derives from a girl aged 2 to 9 in good health and CMV-seropositive.

The nucleotide sequence reads as follows: TGCGCCAGCAGCTTAGGACAGCCTACTAACTATGGCTACACCTTC. This codes for CASSLGQPTNYGYTF. The V and J genes are TRBV5-1 and TRBJ1-2; a tentative D call is TRBD1 (6 bases match). Spanning cysteine to phenylalanine, the CDR3 consists of 15 amino acids. Just the 45-base CDR3 DNA is kept, in frame starting at base 1. V lost 2 bases and J lost 0 bases; the stretch between them is 11 bases long. CDR1 and CDR2 are read off the germline V gene as SGHRS and YFSETQ.